The 24 T cell receptor beta chains in this list originate from one sample, sequenced in a study of neurological immune-mediated disorders. TCRdb passed the 5' RACE reads through MiXCR, listing each CDR3 protein once. The sample records about 60,000 distinct CDR3 sequences, about 10% being singletons. Documented time point: longitudinal time-point 2. The sample consisted of PBMCs. These receptors all stem from a young man in good health.

This rearrangement joins TRBV5-5 to TRBJ1-5; the match to TRBD1 covers 9 bases. Germline V gene data show CDR1 as SGHKS and CDR2 as YYEKEE (reference sequence). The CDR3 length is 16 residues. V trimming: 5 bases; J trimming: 3 bases; junction bases outside the gene matches: 9. The CDR3 is CASSKLQGANNQPQHF. Here the CDR3 DNA reads TGTGCCAGCAGTAAGCTACAGGGGGCGAACAATCAGCCCCAGCATTTT.

This clonotype was recorded at least ten times. The gene calls are TRBV29-1 and TRBJ2-5; D ambiguous. Germline CDR1 SQVTM, CDR2 ANQGSEA. The CDR3 is 10 amino acids. The ends were cut back, 7 bases at V and 1 base at J, with 4 bases in the middle. The CDR3 sequence is CSAFQETQYF. The CDR3 region has the DNA TGCAGCGCCTTCCAAGAGACCCAGTACTTC.

This clonotype was detected many times. The rearrangement links TRBV7-8 to TRBJ2-2; no clear D gene. The V gene lost 3 bases and the J gene lost 8 bases, with 7 bases spanning the gap. The germline gives CDR1 SGHVS, CDR2 FQNEAQ. This CDR3 has 12 amino acids. The CDR3 loop reads CASSLVLGELFF. The CDR3 DNA reads as TGTGCCAGCAGCTTGGTTCTAGGGGAGCTGTTTTTT.

This clonotype was found a few times. A read error is possible here, since a much larger clone lies one base away. The V gene is TRBV11-2, the J gene TRBJ2-7; 7 bases match TRBD1. Germline V lookup: CDR1 SGHAT, CDR2 FQNNGV. The CDR3 length is 13 residues. CDR3 bases: TGTTCCAGCAGCTTAGCAGGGGGCTACGAGCAGTACTTC. Translated: CSSSLAGGYEQYF. The entire variable domain, with the rest obtained from reference TRBV11-2 and TRBJ2-7, is as follows: EAGVAQSPRYKIIEKRQSVAFWCNPISGHATLYWYQQILGQGPKLLIQFQNNGVVDDSQLPKDRFSAERLKGVDSTLKIQPAKLEDSAVYLCSSSLAGGYEQYFGPGTRLTVT.

The V call is TRBV4-2, the J call TRBJ2-3; TRBD2 aligns across 9 bases. CDR1 and CDR2 (germline): LGHNA, YNFKEQ. Trimming at V came to 4 bases and at J to 4 bases, leaving 9 bases not matched to a gene. The length of the CDR3 is 16 residues. The CDR3 region has the DNA TGTGCCAGCAGCCCTCGGGATAGCGGGAGTCCAGATACGCAGTATTTT. Residues: CASSPRDSGSPDTQYF.

This clonotype has ten or more counts. Compared with germline, one end of the junction differs, possibly owing to a read error. CDR3 sequence: CSARPLTSVEHFF. CDR3 nucleotides: TGCAGTGCTAGACCCCTGACTAGCGTGGAGCATTTCTTC. V usage is TRBV20-1 and J usage is TRBJ2-1; 8 nucleotides agree with TRBD2. From germline, CDR1 is DFQATT and CDR2 SNEGSKA (reference sequence). The CDR3 contains 13 residues.

The DNA for the CDR3 is TGCAGTGTTCCATGGGAGGGCGGGGAGCTGTTTTTT. Its translation is CSVPWEGGELFF. The chain has TRBV20-1 and TRBJ2-2; the match to TRBD2 covers 7 bases. The germline gives CDR1 DFQATT, CDR2 SNEGSKA (reference sequence). The CDR3 covers 12 residues. J gave up 7 bases and V 7 bases, and 6 bases lay outside the gene matches.

Ten or more counts support this clonotype. This sequence joins TRBV20-1 and TRBJ2-1; 12 bases fit TRBD2. V dropped 3 bases and J dropped 7; count of bases not matched to a gene: 7. Germline CDR1 reads DFQATT; CDR2 reads SNEGSKA (reference sequence). The CDR3 is 15 residues long. DNA for the CDR3: TGCAGTGCTAGTGCTGCTAGCGGGAGGGTAAATGAGCAGTTCTTC. Translation gives CSASAASGRVNEQFF.

The V and J genes are TRBV7-2 and TRBJ2-3, with 9 bases that match TRBD2. Germline CDR1 SGHTA, CDR2 FQGNSA. The CDR3 totals 20 residues. J gave up 1 base and V 6 bases, and 20 bases lay outside the gene matches. CDR3 DNA sequence: TGTGCCAGCAGACCAGCCTGGGGTAGCGGGAGACGGGGGGGCACAGATACGCAGTATTTT. Protein product: CASRPAWGSGRRGGTDTQYF.

A word on this clonotype: A much larger clonotype is one base distant, so this may be a read error. The genes are TRBV6-5 and TRBJ1-1; TRBD1 aligns across 11 bases. The germline V gene has CDR1 MNHEY and CDR2 SVGAGI. This CDR3 region has 15 residues. In DNA, the CDR3 is TGTGCCAGCAGTTACTCCGGACAGGGGGCCTCTGAAGCTTTATTT. It yields the protein CASSYSGQGASEALF.

This clonotype was found many times. The rearrangement uses TRBV28 and TRBJ2-3, with a tentative D call TRBD1 (5 bases). Trimming stripped 5 bases from V and 5 bases from J, with 14 bases between. The CDR3 length is 14 residues. Germline lookup yields CDR1 MDHEN and CDR2 SYDVKM. In DNA, the CDR3 is TGTGCCAGCAGTAACCAGGGTTCGGAAGATACGCAGTATTTT. This encodes CASSNQGSEDTQYF.

In this sample, this clonotype turned up many times. A much bigger clone sits one base away, suggesting this may be a read error. This rearrangement joins TRBV7-9 to TRBJ2-7, with D unresolved. V was trimmed by 3 bases and J by 2 bases, leaving 5 bases between them. Germline V gene sequence: CDR1 SEHNR, CDR2 FQNEAQ (reference sequence). CDR3 length equals 12 residues. In nucleotides, the CDR3 is TGTGCCAGCAGCTTTCTCCCCTACGAGCAGTACTTC. It yields the protein CASSFLPYEQYF.

This clonotype was seen many times. This chain connects TRBV29-1 to TRBJ2-1; 13 bases match TRBD2. CDR1 is SQVTM and CDR2 is ANQGSEA in the germline V gene. The CDR3 runs to 17 residues. Losses at the gene ends were 3 bases for V and 7 bases for J; bases not matched to a gene: 12. CDR3 DNA: TGCAGCGTTGATATGACTAGCGGGAGGAGTAGGTTTAATGAGCAGTTCTTC. This encodes CSVDMTSGRSRFNEQFF.

This clonotype was counted at least ten times. The chain combines TRBV18 with TRBJ2-7; tentatively, D is TRBD2 (5 bases). V dropped 3 bases and J dropped 7 bases, with 16 bases sitting between them. CDR1 is KGHSH, CDR2 LQKENI, per germline. This CDR3 spans 14 amino acids. CDR3: CASSPPSRVGEQYF. Written as DNA, the CDR3 is TGTGCCAGCTCACCTCCTAGCCGGGTTGGAGAGCAGTACTTC.

V is TRBV21-1 and J is TRBJ2-7; TRBD1 reflects the table's D call only, with no check against the DNA. TRBV21-1 constitutes a pseudogene. The CDR3 contains 15 residues. CDR3 protein: CASSKSSGVSYEQYF. CDR3 nucleotides: TGTGCCAGCAGCAAATCGTCAGGGGTATCCTACGAGCAGTACTTC.

The chain has TRBV28 and TRBJ2-5; 10 nucleotides agree with TRBD1. Germline assignment: CDR1 MDHEN and CDR2 SYDVKM. The CDR3 is 15 amino acids. V lost 6 bases to trimming and J lost 2 bases; unmatched junction nucleotides: 6. DNA for the CDR3: TGTGCCAGCAGGGATCCGGGACAGGGGCAAGAGACCCAGTACTTC. This encodes CASRDPGQGQETQYF.

The gene calls are TRBV10-3 and TRBJ2-3, with a weak D call TRBD2 (6 bases). Germline V gene data show CDR1 as ENHRY and CDR2 as SYGVKD. Trimming left V 8 bases short and J 1 base short, with 13 bases between. The CDR3 runs 14 residues. The CDR3 region is CAIRGTTGTDTQYF. Written as DNA, the CDR3 is TGTGCCATCCGGGGGACCACCGGCACAGATACGCAGTATTTT.

In its sample, this clonotype was seen many times. The CDR3 coding sequence is TGTGCCAGCAGCTTATCGTATAACAGGGAAAACATTCAGTACTTC. Amino acid sequence: CASSLSYNRENIQYF. The chain recombines TRBV7-2 with TRBJ2-4; a possible D gene is TRBD1 (6 bases). The length of the CDR3 is 15 residues. Trimming removed 2 bases from V and 5 bases from J, with 13 bases in between. The germline V gene has CDR1 SGHTA and CDR2 FQGNSA.

This clonotype was seen ten or more times. The V call is TRBV28, the J call TRBJ2-5; 14 positions match TRBD2. The CDR3 spans 17 residues. Trimming took 6 bases from V and 1 from J; bases not matched to a gene: 7. Germline CDR1 and CDR2: MDHEN and SYDVKM. The CDR3 nucleotides are TGTGCCAGCAGAGACGGACTAGCGGGAGGACTCCAAGAGACCCAGTACTTC. The encoded protein is CASRDGLAGGLQETQYF.

This clonotype was seen at least ten times. This rearrangement joins TRBV20-1 to TRBJ2-7, with TRBD1 matching 7 bases. The germline V gene encodes CDR1 DFQATT and CDR2 SNEGSKA (reference sequence). With V trimmed by 3 bases and J by 2 bases, 4 bases remained unmatched. This CDR3 contains 13 residues. Here the CDR3 DNA reads TGCAGTGCTAGCGGGACAGCGGCCTACGAGCAGTACTTC. It codes for CSASGTAAYEQYF.

This clonotype was seen repeatedly, ten times or more. This chain links TRBV4-2 with TRBJ2-7, with a tentative D call TRBD2 (5 bases). The germline V gene encodes CDR1 LGHNA and CDR2 YNFKEQ. CDR3 length equals 14 residues. V shed 1 base and J shed 5 bases, with 12 bases lying between them. CDR3 amino acids: CASSQVISAHEQYF. CDR3 sequence (DNA): TGTGCCAGCAGCCAAGTTATTAGCGCCCACGAGCAGTACTTC.

This clonotype appeared many times. The rearrangement joins TRBV15 to TRBJ2-7, with D hard to call. V was shortened by 2 bases and J by 1 base, with 9 bases between the two germline ends. Germline V lookup: CDR1 LNHNV, CDR2 YYDKDF (reference sequence). This CDR3 contains 14 residues. This CDR3 is CATSRFNGSYEQYF. In DNA form, the CDR3 reads TGTGCCACCAGCAGATTTAATGGGTCCTACGAGCAGTACTTC.

This clonotype was seen many times. The chain couples TRBV5-1 to TRBJ2-7, with no clear D. Germline V gives CDR1 SGHRS, CDR2 YFSETQ. This CDR3 is built from 16 residues. Trimming removed 0 bases at V and 5 bases at J, with 18 bases between. The CDR3 is CASSLGIMQAMDEQYF. CDR3 DNA sequence: TGCGCCAGCAGCTTGGGGATCATGCAGGCTATGGACGAGCAGTACTTC.

Sample share makes this clonotype large. This chain uses TRBV7-2 with TRBJ1-2; D remains unclear. The ends were cut back, 4 bases at V and 4 bases at J, with 10 bases in the middle. This CDR3 has 13 residues. Germline V gene sequence: CDR1 SGHTA, CDR2 FQGNSA. Here the CDR3 reads CASSSNIVYGYTF. In DNA form, the CDR3 reads TGTGCCAGCAGCTCAAATATCGTCTATGGCTACACCTTC.